The clone carrying this T cell receptor beta chain has just a few counts. The antigen is undetermined. The entry originates in a study of post-analysis software for immune sequencing data. Unique molecular identifiers were built into the TCR beta cDNA libraries. TCRdb independently ran MiXCR on the PCR reads; one entry per CDR3 protein. The sample comprises some 500,000 distinct CDR3 sequences, roughly 45% of which are singletons, and 12% rests with the top ten. General study findings and limits: Normalized Chao1 diversity in multiple sclerosis patients fell significantly below that of controls. TRBV segments more frequent in patients than in controls numbered roughly five and included TRBV5-6, TRBV5-1 and TRBV20-1.

The CDR3 covers 16 residues. Trimming left V 2 bases short and J 1 base short, with 13 bases between. CDR1 and CDR2 from the germline V gene are SGHRS and YFSETQ. Sequencing input: blood. The J gene is TRBJ1-5, the V gene TRBV5-1, with D perhaps TRBD1 (6 bases). This clonotype originated in a girl under 18 with multiple sclerosis. DNA for the CDR3: TGCGCCAGCAGCTTAGGCGGGACACGAAGCAATCAGCCCCAGCATTTT. It encodes CASSLGGTRSNQPQHF.